Described below is a single T cell receptor beta chain sequence and its context. What it binds is unknown. Some clones are missing from TCRdb's copy, which holds only in-frame ones; the method was immunoSEQ multiplex PCR. The top ten hold less than 8.5% of the sample, which has about 120,000 clones, roughly 89% seen once. Trimming shortened V by 1 base and J by 9 bases, and 19 bases separated the two germline ends. This CDR3 spans 15 amino acids. Germline assignment: CDR1 SGHNT and CDR2 YENEEA. These data originate in a study of T cell responses to AZD1222 COVID-19 vaccine. Study conclusions and caveats: It should be noted that donors were predominantly white British and more often female, and clonal diversity was possibly underestimated. Baseline serology detected seropositivity in only six AZD1222 recipients. Spike as a whole was targeted by vaccine-associated CD4 TCRs, dominant at 160-218 and 743-854.

The sequencing used peripheral blood, collected 28 days after the second AZD1222 dose. This TCR was sampled from an adult who received the AZD1222 COVID-19 vaccine. The chain couples TRBV11-3 to TRBJ2-7; no clear D. CDR3 region: CASSLGVRTTSRQYF. DNA of the CDR3: TGTGCCAGCAGCTTAGGGGTTAGAACTACGAGTAGGCAGTACTTC.